A selection of T cell receptor beta chains follows, all from one sample in a study of blood T cell repertoires in COVID-19. TCRdb's table, derived via immunoSEQ multiplex PCR, lists solely in-frame clones and lacks some. The sample shows tens of thousands of clones, 70% to 90% of them seen only once. Sequencing used peripheral blood. The receptors were gathered from a man aged 60 to 69 with acute or convalescent COVID-19. CDR3s include the opening cysteine and the closing phenylalanine or tryptophan. The D gene is left open where the match is weak. The listing skips clone size in some rows; elsewhere it reads once, few, many or a size class.

V gene: TRBV7-8; D gene: -; J gene: TRBJ1-1; clone size: few; CDR3 DNA: TGTGCCAGCAGCTTAGACAGGGACACTGAAGCTTTCTTT; CDR3 protein: CASSLDRDTEAFF
V gene: TRBV5-6; D gene: TRBD1; J gene: TRBJ1-5; clone size: -; CDR3 DNA: TGTGCCAGCAGCTACGGGACAGGGAGACAGCCCCAGCATTTT; CDR3 protein: CASSYGTGRQPQHF
V gene: TRBV2; D gene: TRBD1; J gene: TRBJ1-6; clone size: -; CDR3 DNA: TGTGCCAGCAGTGTGGGACAGGGGCTCTCACCCCTCCACTTT; CDR3 protein: CASSVGQGLSPLHF
V gene: TRBV4-2; D gene: TRBD1; J gene: TRBJ2-3; clone size: -; CDR3 DNA: TGTGCCAGCAGCCAACTCCCCGGACAGGGAAATACGCAGTATTTT; CDR3 protein: CASSQLPGQGNTQYF
V gene: TRBV20-1; D gene: -; J gene: TRBJ1-1; clone size: once; CDR3 DNA: TGCAGTGGAGGTGAAGCTTTCTTT; CDR3 protein: CSGGEAFF
V gene: TRBV12-3/TRBV12-4; D gene: -; J gene: TRBJ1-1; clone size: -; CDR3 DNA: TGTGCCAGCAGTTTAGGACAGTTGGCTTTCTTT; CDR3 protein: CASSLGQLAFF
V gene: TRBV5-1; D gene: TRBD1; J gene: TRBJ2-1; clone size: once; CDR3 DNA: TGCGCCAGCAGCTGGGGACAGGGCTCCCACAATGAGCAGTTCTTC; CDR3 protein: CASSWGQGSHNEQFF
V gene: TRBV24-1; D gene: -; J gene: TRBJ2-5; clone size: -; CDR3 DNA: TGTGCCACCAGTGATTTGAGTTTTGGAGGGCAAGAGACCCAGTACTTC; CDR3 protein: CATSDLSFGGQETQYF
V gene: TRBV7-2; D gene: TRBD2; J gene: TRBJ2-3; clone size: -; CDR3 DNA: TGTGCCAGCAGCACTAGCGGGGTCCGCACAGATACGCAGTATTTT; CDR3 protein: CASSTSGVRTDTQYF
V gene: TRBV3-1/TRBV3-2; D gene: TRBD1; J gene: TRBJ2-1; clone size: -; CDR3 DNA: TGTGCCAGCAGCCAAGAGATGGGGACAGGGTACAATGAGCAGTTCTTC; CDR3 protein: CASSQEMGTGYNEQFF
V gene: TRBV6-2/TRBV6-3; D gene: -; J gene: TRBJ2-7; clone size: few; CDR3 DNA: TGTGCCAGCAGTTACGCGCTCACTCCCTACGAGCAGTACTTC; CDR3 protein: CASSYALTPYEQYF
V gene: TRBV6-5; D gene: -; J gene: TRBJ1-2; clone size: -; CDR3 DNA: TGTGCCAGCAGCGAGAGGGTTCTTGGCTACACCTTC; CDR3 protein: CASSERVLGYTF
V gene: TRBV2; D gene: TRBD1; J gene: TRBJ1-2; clone size: -; CDR3 DNA: TGTGCCAGCAGGCCAGGACAGGGGGCGCGGGGCTACACCTTC; CDR3 protein: CASRPGQGARGYTF
V gene: TRBV9; D gene: TRBD1; J gene: TRBJ2-2; clone size: once; CDR3 DNA: TGTGCCAGCAGCAAAGTTTTCGGGACAGGGCTCTCCGGGGAGCTGTTTTTT; CDR3 protein: CASSKVFGTGLSGELFF
V gene: TRBV25-1; D gene: -; J gene: TRBJ1-1; clone size: -; CDR3 DNA: TGTGCCAGCAGTGCCTCGACAGGATCTTTTGAAGCTTTCTTT; CDR3 protein: CASSASTGSFEAFF
V gene: TRBV6-2/TRBV6-3; D gene: -; J gene: TRBJ2-7; clone size: -; CDR3 DNA: TGTGCCAGCAGTTACTCGAGGCGGGGAGGATACGAGCAGTACTTC; CDR3 protein: CASSYSRRGGYEQYF
V gene: TRBV24-1; D gene: -; J gene: TRBJ2-3; clone size: -; CDR3 DNA: TGTGCCACCACCGAGGGGACAAAAAGCACAGATACGCAGTATTTT; CDR3 protein: CATTEGTKSTDTQYF
V gene: TRBV27; D gene: -; J gene: TRBJ2-7; clone size: -; CDR3 DNA: TGTGCCAGCAGTCGACGACAGAACTACGAGCAGTACTTC; CDR3 protein: CASSRRQNYEQYF
V gene: TRBV19; D gene: -; J gene: TRBJ1-1; clone size: -; CDR3 DNA: TGTGCCAGTAGTTATTTAGGGGCCCCGGATGAAGCTTTCTTT; CDR3 protein: CASSYLGAPDEAFF
V gene: TRBV7-8; D gene: TRBD1; J gene: TRBJ1-5; clone size: -; CDR3 DNA: TGTGCCAGCAGCTTTTCGGGACAGAGCAATCAGCCCCAGCATTTT; CDR3 protein: CASSFSGQSNQPQHF
V gene: TRBV4-3; D gene: -; J gene: TRBJ1-4; clone size: -; CDR3 DNA: TGCGCCAGCAGCCAAGTCCTGGGGGCGGTAGGGGAAAAACTGTTTTTT; CDR3 protein: CASSQVLGAVGEKLFF
V gene: TRBV4-3; D gene: TRBD1; J gene: TRBJ1-1; clone size: -; CDR3 DNA: TGCGCCAGCAGCCCAGACACAGGGGGCCGAACTGAAGCTTTCTTT; CDR3 protein: CASSPDTGGRTEAFF
V gene: TRBV9; D gene: -; J gene: TRBJ2-3; clone size: -; CDR3 DNA: TGTGCCAGCAGCCTCATGCAGGGCAAAGATACGCAGTATTTT; CDR3 protein: CASSLMQGKDTQYF
V gene: TRBV6-1; D gene: -; J gene: TRBJ2-3; clone size: once; CDR3 DNA: TGTGCCAGCAGTGACCCCGCGAGCACAGATACGCAGTATTTT; CDR3 protein: CASSDPASTDTQYF
V gene: TRBV15; D gene: -; J gene: TRBJ1-2; clone size: -; CDR3 DNA: TGTGCCACCAGCAAACGGGACACGAACTATGGCTACACCTTC; CDR3 protein: CATSKRDTNYGYTF
V gene: TRBV5-4; D gene: -; J gene: TRBJ2-7; clone size: -; CDR3 DNA: TGTGCCAGCAGCCCTACGTCTGGCCCGGAGAGCTCCTACGAGCAGTACTTC; CDR3 protein: CASSPTSGPESSYEQYF
V gene: TRBV7-6; D gene: TRBD2; J gene: TRBJ2-3; clone size: -; CDR3 DNA: TGTGCCAGCAGCTTAGCGGCGGGAGGGGATACGCAGTATTTT; CDR3 protein: CASSLAAGGDTQYF
V gene: TRBV30; D gene: -; J gene: TRBJ2-3; clone size: -; CDR3 DNA: TGTGCCTGGGCTGGACGGGCGGGTCCAGATACGCAGTATTTT; CDR3 protein: CAWAGRAGPDTQYF
V gene: TRBV4-2; D gene: -; J gene: TRBJ1-6; clone size: -; CDR3 DNA: TGTGCCAGCAGCCCCCAGCAGGGGAGTAATTCACCCCTCCACTTT; CDR3 protein: CASSPQQGSNSPLHF
V gene: TRBV10-3; D gene: TRBD1; J gene: TRBJ2-7; clone size: -; CDR3 DNA: TGTGCCATCAGCCGAATGGACAGGGGGCAGGACGAGCAGTACTTC; CDR3 protein: CAISRMDRGQDEQYF
V gene: TRBV25-1; D gene: TRBD2; J gene: TRBJ2-7; clone size: -; CDR3 DNA: TGTGCCAGCAGTGAAGGTATTGGGAGGGGTCAATACTTC; CDR3 protein: CASSEGIGRGQYF
V gene: TRBV9; D gene: TRBD2; J gene: TRBJ2-1; clone size: -; CDR3 DNA: TGTGCCAGCAGCGTTACTAGCGGGGGGACTTGGGAGCAGTTCTTC; CDR3 protein: CASSVTSGGTWEQFF
V gene: TRBV3-1/TRBV3-2; D gene: TRBD2; J gene: TRBJ2-5; clone size: -; CDR3 DNA: TGTGCCAGCAGCTCCAGCGGGGGGGCACGGGAGACCCAGTACTTC; CDR3 protein: CASSSSGGARETQYF
V gene: TRBV7-2; D gene: TRBD1; J gene: TRBJ2-5; clone size: -; CDR3 DNA: TGTGCCAGCAGCTCAGACAGGGAACTAAAGACCCAGTACTTC; CDR3 protein: CASSSDRELKTQYF
V gene: TRBV2; D gene: -; J gene: TRBJ1-5; clone size: few; CDR3 DNA: TGTGCCAGCAGCGAAAGACAGGATCCGGCCTACCCCCAGCATTTT; CDR3 protein: CASSERQDPAYPQHF
V gene: TRBV7-2; D gene: -; J gene: TRBJ2-5; clone size: -; CDR3 DNA: TGTGCCAGCAGCTCAGCCCTATCAGGGGGGGAGACCCAGTACTTC; CDR3 protein: CASSSALSGGETQYF
V gene: TRBV9; D gene: TRBD1; J gene: TRBJ2-7; clone size: -; CDR3 DNA: TGTGCCAGCAGCGTTGGGACAGGGGACGAGCAGTACTTC; CDR3 protein: CASSVGTGDEQYF
V gene: TRBV19; D gene: -; J gene: TRBJ2-7; clone size: -; CDR3 DNA: TGTGCCAGTAGGCCCAGCGGAGCGTGGGAGCAGTACTTC; CDR3 protein: CASRPSGAWEQYF
V gene: TRBV27; D gene: -; J gene: TRBJ1-1; clone size: -; CDR3 DNA: TGTGCCAGCAGTCCTAGACAGATGAACACTGAAGCTTTCTTT; CDR3 protein: CASSPRQMNTEAFF
V gene: TRBV11-2; D gene: TRBD1; J gene: TRBJ1-3; clone size: -; CDR3 DNA: TGTGCCAGCAGCTCACAACAGGGGGTTCGTGGAAACACCATATATTTT; CDR3 protein: CASSSQQGVRGNTIYF
V gene: TRBV6-6; D gene: -; J gene: TRBJ1-5; clone size: -; CDR3 DNA: TGTGCCAGCAGTTACGGCCCCCTCCAACCCCAGCATTTT; CDR3 protein: CASSYGPLQPQHF
V gene: TRBV29-1; D gene: -; J gene: TRBJ1-3; clone size: -; CDR3 DNA: TGCAGCGTAGGACAGTCTCCAGACGCCATATATTTT; CDR3 protein: CSVGQSPDAIYF
V gene: TRBV4-1; D gene: TRBD1; J gene: TRBJ1-1; clone size: -; CDR3 DNA: TGCGCCAGCAGCCCCCAACAGGGGAGCACTGAAGCTTTCTTT; CDR3 protein: CASSPQQGSTEAFF
V gene: TRBV7-9; D gene: TRBD1; J gene: TRBJ2-7; clone size: -; CDR3 DNA: TGTGCCAGCAGCACCTTAGGGACAGACCCCTACGAGCAGTACTTC; CDR3 protein: CASSTLGTDPYEQYF
V gene: TRBV27; D gene: -; J gene: TRBJ1-1; clone size: -; CDR3 DNA: TGTGCCAGCAGTCTTTCAGGGTCCGTGAACACTGAAGCTTTCTTT; CDR3 protein: CASSLSGSVNTEAFF
V gene: TRBV4-3; D gene: TRBD1; J gene: TRBJ1-2; clone size: -; CDR3 DNA: TGCGCCAGCAGCCAAGGCGGGGACAGGGTGGATGGCTACACCTTC; CDR3 protein: CASSQGGDRVDGYTF
V gene: TRBV11-2; D gene: -; J gene: TRBJ2-7; clone size: -; CDR3 DNA: TGTGCCAGCAGCTTCTCTTCCGAGCAGTACTTC; CDR3 protein: CASSFSSEQYF
V gene: TRBV6-5; D gene: TRBD2; J gene: TRBJ2-1; clone size: -; CDR3 DNA: TGTGCCAGTAGTAGCGGGGGGGCAGTTTACAATGAGCAGTTCTTC; CDR3 protein: CASSSGGAVYNEQFF
V gene: TRBV18; D gene: -; J gene: TRBJ1-1; clone size: -; CDR3 DNA: TGTGCCAGCTCCGACAGCCTGAACACTGAAGCTTTCTTT; CDR3 protein: CASSDSLNTEAFF
V gene: TRBV6-1; D gene: -; J gene: TRBJ2-1; clone size: -; CDR3 DNA: TGTGCCAGCAGTGAACCTCAGGGGAATGAGCAGTTCTTC; CDR3 protein: CASSEPQGNEQFF